These 32 T cell receptor beta chains were all obtained from the same sample, sequenced in a study of blood T cell repertoires in COVID-19. Measured with immunoSEQ multiplex PCR; TCRdb has only the in-frame clones, and not every one. The repertoire holds about 160,000 clones, with more than 65% as singletons. Sequenced input: peripheral blood. These receptors came from a woman aged 55-70 years with COVID-19, enrolled during active disease.

The chain combines TRBV27 with TRBJ2-1; D possibly corresponds to TRBD2 (5 bases). The V end was cut by 1 base, the J end by 0 bases, with 13 bases between. The CDR3 length is 17 residues. Germline V gene data show CDR1 as MNHEY and CDR2 as SMNVEV (reference sequence). CDR3 sequence (DNA): TGTGCCAGCAGTTTATTCAGACTTCGGGACTCCTACAATGAGCAGTTCTTC. Protein sequence: CASSLFRLRDSYNEQFF.

The V gene is TRBV2, the J gene TRBJ1-2; perhaps TRBD1 as D (6 bases). Germline V lookup: CDR1 SNHLY, CDR2 FYNNEI. V gave up 6 bases and J gave up 6 bases, with 14 bases separating them. The CDR3 has 13 amino acids. The chain's CDR3 is CASRLQGSDGYTF. The CDR3, as DNA: TGTGCCAGCAGACTTCAGGGGTCGGATGGCTACACCTTC.

The chain uses TRBV5-4 and TRBJ2-3; 8 nucleotides match TRBD2. The CDR3 covers 14 residues. The V gene end was trimmed by 3 bases and the J gene end by 6 bases; junction bases not matched to a gene: 6. Germline V gene lookup returns CDR1 SGHNT and CDR2 YYREEE (reference sequence). The CDR3 protein is CASSSGLVADTQYF. CDR3 DNA sequence: TGTGCCAGCAGCTCGGGACTAGTAGCGGATACGCAGTATTTT. Supplemented by reference TRBV5-4 and TRBJ2-3, the full variable domain reads ETGVTQSPTHLIKTRGQQVTLRCSSQSGHNTVSWYQQALGQGPQFIFQYYREEENGRGNFPPRFSGLQFPNYSSELNVNALELDDSALYLCASSSGLVADTQYFGPGTRLTVL.

V usage is TRBV11-2 and J usage is TRBJ2-5; a weak D match, TRBD1 (5 bases). The CDR3 consists of 14 residues. The V gene's germline CDR1 is SGHAT and CDR2 FQNNGV. The V gene lost 1 base and the J gene lost 7 bases, with 13 bases spanning the gap. CDR3 sequence: CASSLGPGRGTQYF. The CDR3 DNA reads TGTGCCAGCAGCTTAGGTCCAGGGCGCGGGACCCAGTACTTC.

The chain links TRBV9 to TRBJ1-4; D perhaps matches TRBD1 (5 bases). The V gene's germline CDR1 is SGDLS and CDR2 YYNGEE. CDR3 length: 16 amino acids. Between the trimmed V and J ends, which lost 0 bases and 4 bases, there was a span of 13 bases. CDR3 sequence: CASSVGFGGLNEKLFF. The DNA of the CDR3 is TGTGCCAGCAGCGTAGGATTTGGGGGACTTAATGAAAAACTGTTTTTT.

The genes are TRBV20-1 and TRBJ1-1, with D perhaps TRBD1 (6 bases). There are 12 residues in the CDR3. V lost 3 bases, J lost 5 bases, and 10 bases lay in between. Looked up from germline, CDR1 is DFQATT and CDR2 is SNEGSKA (reference sequence). Here the CDR3 DNA reads TGCAGTGCTAGTCAGGGGCGGACTGAAGCTTTCTTT. It encodes CSASQGRTEAFF.

V and J are TRBV11-3 and TRBJ2-3; 7 positions match TRBD1. Germline V gene sequence: CDR1 SGHNT, CDR2 YENEEA. V was pared by 4 bases and J by 8 bases, with 6 bases of the junction left unmatched. The length of the CDR3 is 13 residues. The CDR3 is CASSYRQGGTQYF. The CDR3 DNA reads TGTGCCAGCAGCTATCGACAGGGTGGTACGCAGTATTTT. The full variable domain, with the rest looked up from reference TRBV11-3 and TRBJ2-3, is EAGVVQSPRYKIIEKKQPVAFWCNPISGHNTLYWYLQNLGQGPELLIRYENEEAVDDSQLPKDRFSAERLKGVDSTLKIQPAELGDSAVYLCASSYRQGGTQYFGPGTRLTVL.

V gene TRBV9 combines with J gene TRBJ2-1; no firm D call. This CDR3 region has 14 residues. From germline, CDR1 is SGDLS and CDR2 YYNGEE. Trimming cost V 4 bases and J 8 bases, with 16 bases left between them. The CDR3 DNA is TGTGCCAGCAGCACTCACGTCCCCCCCGATGAGCAGTTCTTC. Translating it yields CASSTHVPPDEQFF.

The table lists this clone with a count of one. The V and J genes are TRBV5-1 and TRBJ2-1, with D possibly being TRBD1 (6 bases). The CDR3 is made up of 15 amino acids. Germline V lookup: CDR1 SGHRS, CDR2 YFSETQ. Trimming removed 4 bases at V and 4 bases at J, with 15 bases between. The CDR3 protein is CASSEQGRPYNEQFF. The CDR3 bases are TGCGCCAGCAGCGAACAGGGTCGGCCATACAATGAGCAGTTCTTC.

V usage is TRBV28 and J usage is TRBJ1-6, with 7 bases lining up with TRBD1. Germline CDR1 MDHEN, CDR2 SYDVKM. The CDR3 is 15 amino acids. The ends lost 10 bases at V and 5 bases at J; junction bases unmatched: 11. CDR3 amino acids: CATINPGTDNSPLHF. CDR3 nucleotide sequence: TGTGCCACCATAAATCCCGGGACAGATAATTCACCCCTCCACTTT.

The chain links TRBV3-1 (or the pseudogene TRBV3-2) to TRBJ2-7, with 7 bases aligning to TRBD2. There are 15 residues in the CDR3. The junction had 6 bases not matched to a gene; V was cut back by 1 base and J by 3 bases. Germline V lookup: CDR1 LGHDT, CDR2 YNNKEL (reference sequence). CDR3 bases: TGTGCCAGCAGCCAAGCTCCAGCGGGAAGCTACGAGCAGTACTTC. It translates to CASSQAPAGSYEQYF.

The chain carries TRBV19 and TRBJ1-2; 7 bases align to TRBD1. The CDR3 length is 16 residues. The germline CDR1 and CDR2 sequences are LNHDA and SQIVND (reference sequence). The V and J ends lost 2 bases and 5 bases, in that order; junction bases with no gene match: 11. CDR3 sequence reads: CASSIIPWDSTYGYTF. The CDR3 DNA is TGTGCCAGTAGTATAATCCCCTGGGACAGCACGTATGGCTACACCTTC.

This clone was picked up one time. The chain uses TRBV5-1 and TRBJ2-3, with 9 nucleotides matching TRBD1. After removal of 4 bases from V and 3 bases from J, the junction contained 9 bases not matched to a gene. The CDR3 length is 16 residues. The germline gives CDR1 SGHRS, CDR2 YFSETQ. The chain's CDR3 is CASSLRTGDSTDTQYF. CDR3 coding DNA: TGCGCCAGCAGCCTCAGGACAGGGGATAGTACAGATACGCAGTATTTT.

The J gene is TRBJ2-1, the V gene TRBV28; 8 bases line up with TRBD2. Germline V gene data show CDR1 as MDHEN and CDR2 as SYDVKM. With V trimmed by 2 bases and J by 2 bases, 5 bases remained unmatched. The CDR3 loop spans 16 amino acids. Here the CDR3 reads CASSLGAGGTYNEQFF. The CDR3 bases are TGTGCCAGCAGTTTAGGCGCGGGAGGTACCTACAATGAGCAGTTCTTC.

This clone was observed a single time. The chain links TRBV28 to TRBJ2-2; D perhaps matches TRBD1 (6 bases). Trimming took off 2 bases at V and 4 bases at J, with 17 bases between the two ends. Germline CDR1 MDHEN, CDR2 SYDVKM. The CDR3 contains 17 residues. As DNA, the CDR3 is TGTGCCAGCAGTTTACCCTTGGGGGCCCGGGGCACCGGGGAGCTGTTTTTT. The encoded protein is CASSLPLGARGTGELFF.

The chain has TRBV7-2 and TRBJ2-1; the match to TRBD2 covers 13 bases. This CDR3 is built from 13 residues. V gave up 5 bases and J gave up 15 bases; unmatched junction bases: 7. In germline, CDR1 is SGHTA, CDR2 FQGNSA. The chain's CDR3 is CASSPRLAGGPFF. The CDR3 nucleotides are TGTGCCAGCAGCCCTCGACTAGCGGGGGGACCGTTCTTC.

The V gene is TRBV5-1, the J gene TRBJ1-1; D gene unclear. Looked up from germline, CDR1 is SGHRS and CDR2 is YFSETQ. The CDR3 has 14 amino acids. V was pared by 1 base and J by 3 bases, with 10 bases between. In DNA, the CDR3 is TGCGCCAGCAGCTTGCTGACTATTGACACTGAAGCTTTCTTT. Its translation is CASSLLTIDTEAFF.

This CDR3 is CASSLTGNVRVYNIQYF. CDR3 nucleotide sequence: TGTGCCAGCAGCTTAACAGGGAACGTCCGCGTGTACAACATTCAGTACTTC. The V call is TRBV7-2, the J call TRBJ2-4; a weak D match, TRBD1 (6 bases). The germline CDR1 and CDR2 sequences are SGHTA and FQGNSA. V was trimmed by 2 bases and J by 7 bases, leaving 21 bases between them. The CDR3 totals 17 residues.

The chain joins TRBV30 to TRBJ1-1; no firm D call. CDR3 length: 15 amino acids. Germline V gene sequence: CDR1 GTSNPN, CDR2 SVGIG (reference sequence). V shed 0 bases and J shed 1 base, with 12 bases lying between them. The DNA for the CDR3 is TGTGCCTGGAGTGTAGCGGCCGGGTGGAACACTGAAGCTTTCTTT. This sequence encodes CAWSVAAGWNTEAFF.

This clone was found many times. The V call is TRBV2, the J call TRBJ1-1; possible D gene TRBD1, 6 bases. The CDR3 runs 13 residues. The germline V gene has CDR1 SNHLY and CDR2 FYNNEI. V lost 6 bases, J lost 1 base, and 9 bases lay in between. The CDR3 is CASSRQENTEAFF. CDR3 in DNA: TGTGCCAGCAGCAGACAGGAGAACACTGAAGCTTTCTTT.

This chain connects TRBV19 to TRBJ1-6; no reliable D call. Looked up from germline, CDR1 is LNHDA and CDR2 is SQIVND (reference sequence). The CDR3 spans 15 residues. V shed 7 bases and J shed 6 bases, with 16 bases lying between them. CDR3 amino acids: CASTPPGRPNSPLHF. DNA for the CDR3: TGTGCCAGTACCCCCCCGGGTCGTCCTAATTCACCCCTCCACTTT.

In this sample, this clone turned up a few times. The rearrangement joins TRBV24-1 to TRBJ1-1; the match to TRBD1 covers 8 bases. The CDR3 is made up of 13 amino acids. The germline CDR1 and CDR2 sequences are KGHDR and SFDVKD. V dropped 9 bases and J dropped 1; count of bases not matched to a gene: 3. In DNA form, the CDR3 reads TGTGCCACCCCCCAGGGGGCGAACACTGAAGCTTTCTTT. Translated: CATPQGANTEAFF.

The CDR3 DNA sequence: TGTGCCAGCAGTTACTCGCAGGGTTCCTACGAGCAGTACTTC. Its translation is CASSYSQGSYEQYF. The rearrangement joins TRBV6-5 to TRBJ2-7, with TRBD1 as a possible D gene (5 bases). Looked up from germline, CDR1 is MNHEY and CDR2 is SVGAGI. CDR3 size: 14 residues. The V and J ends lost 0 bases and 1 base respectively, with 7 bases between them.

V is TRBV13 and J is TRBJ1-1; D unresolved. Germline assignment: CDR1 PRHDT and CDR2 FYEKMQ (reference sequence). V shed 5 bases and J shed 6 bases, with 13 bases lying between them. The CDR3 has 13 amino acids. The CDR3 loop reads CASSLGITSEAFF. Here the CDR3 DNA reads TGTGCCAGCAGCCTCGGTATTACGTCTGAAGCTTTCTTT.

This clone was found once. CDR3 amino acids: CASSGGIGGELFF. For the CDR3, the DNA is TGTGCCAGCAGCGGCGGGATAGGCGGGGAGCTGTTTTTT. The chain is built from TRBV7-2 and TRBJ2-2, with D perhaps TRBD2 (6 bases). The germline V gene has CDR1 SGHTA and CDR2 FQGNSA. V gave up 5 bases and J gave up 7 bases, with 11 bases separating them. This CDR3 spans 13 amino acids.

The V call is TRBV11-2, the J call TRBJ2-4, with TRBD1 identical over 7 bases. This CDR3 has 15 amino acids. CDR1 is SGHAT, CDR2 FQNNGV, per germline. J was trimmed by 6 bases and V by 0 bases; bases with no gene match: 5. The CDR3 region is CASSLEGGKGNIQYF. In DNA form, the CDR3 reads TGTGCCAGCAGCTTAGAAGGGGGCAAGGGAAACATTCAGTACTTC.

Points on this clone: This sample includes further DNA sequences coding for the same CDR3. The J gene is TRBJ2-7, the V gene TRBV5-1, with 11 bases lining up with TRBD1. The V segment lost 3 bases and the J segment 1 base; nucleotides outside the gene matches: 0. The CDR3 spans 14 residues. Germline loops: CDR1 SGHRS, CDR2 YFSETQ. Here the CDR3 reads CASSWDRGSYEQYF. In nucleotides, the CDR3 is TGCGCCAGCAGCTGGGACAGGGGGTCCTACGAGCAGTACTTC.

This chain joins TRBV6-4 and TRBJ1-2; TRBD1 might be the D (5 bases). The V gene's germline CDR1 is MRHNA and CDR2 SNTAGT. The CDR3 sequence is 13 residues long. V was trimmed by 6 bases and J by 3 bases, leaving 11 bases between them. The CDR3 region is CASRPGRDYGYTF. DNA for the CDR3: TGTGCCAGCAGACCAGGGAGGGACTATGGCTACACCTTC.

The chain is built from TRBV10-3 and TRBJ2-6; 9 nucleotides line up with TRBD1. Germline assignment: CDR1 ENHRY and CDR2 SYGVKD. The CDR3 is 17 amino acids. The V and J ends lost 3 bases and 0 bases, in that order; junction bases with no gene match: 3. In nucleotides, the CDR3 is TGTGCCATCAGTGAACAGGGGGCGACCTCTGGGGCCAACGTCCTGACTTTC. As protein: CAISEQGATSGANVLTF.

The chain is built from TRBV6-4 and TRBJ1-1; no clear D. CDR1 is MRHNA and CDR2 is SNTAGT in the germline V gene. V lost 6 bases and J 3 bases, leaving 14 bases between the germline ends. CDR3 length: 14 amino acids. The CDR3 protein is CASRERFRDTEAFF. The CDR3 DNA follows: TGTGCCAGCAGAGAGAGGTTCCGGGACACTGAAGCTTTCTTT.

This chain links TRBV11-2 with TRBJ2-5, with D possibly TRBD1 on 7 matching bases. From germline, CDR1 is SGHAT and CDR2 FQNNGV. The CDR3 contains 14 residues. V lost 2 bases and J lost 5, with 12 bases in between. The CDR3 DNA reads TGTGCCAGCAGCTTAACTCCAGGGGGGGAGACCCAGTACTTC. This codes for CASSLTPGGETQYF.

This rearrangement joins TRBV6-5 to TRBJ2-2; possible D gene TRBD1, 5 bases. Germline CDR1 reads MNHEY; CDR2 reads SVGAGI. V lost 0 bases to trimming and J lost 5 bases, with 10 bases between them. The CDR3 runs 15 residues. The CDR3: CASSYSAGWTGELFF. CDR3 coding DNA: TGTGCCAGCAGTTACTCGGCAGGGTGGACCGGGGAGCTGTTTTTT.